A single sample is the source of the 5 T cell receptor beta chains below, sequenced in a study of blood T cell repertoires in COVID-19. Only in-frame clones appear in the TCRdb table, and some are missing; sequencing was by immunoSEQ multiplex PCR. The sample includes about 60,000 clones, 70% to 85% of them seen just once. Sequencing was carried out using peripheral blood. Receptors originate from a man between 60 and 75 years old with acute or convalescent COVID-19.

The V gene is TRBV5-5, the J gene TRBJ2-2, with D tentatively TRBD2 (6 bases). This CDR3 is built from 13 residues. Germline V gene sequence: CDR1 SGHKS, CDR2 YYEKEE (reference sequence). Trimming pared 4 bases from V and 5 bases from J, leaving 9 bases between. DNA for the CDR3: TGTGCCAGCAGCCAGGAGGGGACCGGGGAGCTGTTTTTT. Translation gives CASSQEGTGELFF.

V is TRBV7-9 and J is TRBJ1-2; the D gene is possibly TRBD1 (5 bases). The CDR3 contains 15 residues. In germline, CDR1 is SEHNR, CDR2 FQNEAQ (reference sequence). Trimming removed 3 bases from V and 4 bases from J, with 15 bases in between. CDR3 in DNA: TGTGCCAGCAGCTTGGGGGGGGTCCCGATCTATGGCTACACCTTC. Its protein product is CASSLGGVPIYGYTF.

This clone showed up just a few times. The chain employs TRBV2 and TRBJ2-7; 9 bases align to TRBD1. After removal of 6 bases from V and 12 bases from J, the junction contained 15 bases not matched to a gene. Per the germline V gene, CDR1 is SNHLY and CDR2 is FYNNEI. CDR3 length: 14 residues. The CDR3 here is CASSPESGGTGRYF. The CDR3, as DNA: TGTGCCAGCAGCCCAGAGAGTGGGGGGACAGGGCGGTACTTC.

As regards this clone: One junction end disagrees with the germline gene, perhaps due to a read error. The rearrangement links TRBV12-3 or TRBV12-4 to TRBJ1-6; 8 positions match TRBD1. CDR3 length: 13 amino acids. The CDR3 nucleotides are TGTGCCAGCAGCGCCAATCAGGGGGCGCGGACCAACTTT. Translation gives CASSANQGARTNF.

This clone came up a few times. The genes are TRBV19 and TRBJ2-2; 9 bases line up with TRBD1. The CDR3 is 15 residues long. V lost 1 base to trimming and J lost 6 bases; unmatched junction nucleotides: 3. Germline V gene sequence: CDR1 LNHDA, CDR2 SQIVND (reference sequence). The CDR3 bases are TGTGCCAGTAGTATAGCGACAGGGGGTGCCGGGGAGCTGTTTTTT. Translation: CASSIATGGAGELFF.